The subject of this entry is one T cell receptor (beta chain). The antigen it recognizes is unknown. Base qualities are not provided; no much larger clone lies one nucleotide away. The record originates from a study of blood T cell repertoires in COVID-19 (TCRdb year 2020). Looking at the study overall: Samples covering the acute and convalescent phases of COVID-19 were provided by collaborators in the United States, Italy and Spain. The prospective study material was composed of cDNA or gDNA derived from T cells, B-cell-depleted T cells, or PBMCs. The dataset comprised deeply sampled blood TCRbeta repertoires from subjects exposed to, actively infected with, or recovered from COVID-19. The repertoires were released in a freely available public database intended as a resource for research on the immune response to SARS-CoV-2. The samples were drawn from the first 160 participants of the ongoing ImmuneRACE study and from 950 to 1,500 subjects provided by 6 global collaborators. Sample metadata almost always included a de-identified subject ID, COVID-19 status, age in years and sex. Where available, HLA class I and class II types were obtained from metadata supplied by the sample provider rather than from assay-based typing. The research as a whole found: The quantity of clinical and demographic metadata differed by source and by participant and was supplied without curation.

Reading the germline V gene (reference sequence) gives CDR1 GTSNPN and CDR2 SVGIG. For this chain, trimming is 4 bases at the V end and 4 bases at the J end, and the number of junction bases without a gene match is 14. The CDR3 measures 17 amino acids from cysteine to phenylalanine. Kept here is only the CDR3 DNA, which spans 51 bases and is read in frame from base 1. TCRbeta CDR3 regions were amplified from genomic DNA by means of the immunoSEQ Assay, a bias-controlled multiplex PCR. In the paper's pipeline: Within the assay, amplification of reference gene primers was used to estimate how many nucleated cells each sample contained. To quantify the absolute abundance of each unique TCRbeta CDR3 rearrangement, sequence reads were collapsed and filtered. Productive Simpson clonality was computed per sample as the square root of Simpson's diversity index over productive rearrangements. The table was pulled from immuneACCESS by TCRdb, which kept in-frame rearrangements only. Such tables lose some clones; where checked, under half of the loss comes from unresolved V genes, and the rest has no known cause. The V and J calls and the clone size are those of that table, but D and trimming were determined from the DNA. This sample gives 350,000 to 550,000 clones in total; roughly 87% of them show up just once. The top ten clones comprise roughly 1.9% of the sample.

In the prospective study, participants were roughly 18 to 100 years old, resided in about two dozen geographic areas of the United States, and were enrolled through a virtual design. Cohort assignment in the prospective study relied on participant-reported clinical history from a screening survey and a study questionnaire. In the prospective study, mobile phlebotomists collected whole blood, serum and a nasopharyngeal or oropharyngeal swab from each participant. Participants in the prospective study had the option to provide additional blood draws and questionnaires over a roughly 2-month period. Prospective study blood samples were shipped either frozen or at room temperature before DNA extraction.

Sample: PBMCs or T cells enriched from blood (not recorded which). This receptor was taken from a woman younger than 35 with acute COVID-19. The rearrangement combines TRBV30 with TRBJ2-7, and 12 bases in between align with TRBD2. The CDR3 in this case is CAWTQYPLAGGSYEQYF. The DNA sequence is as follows: TGTGCCTGGACCCAGTACCCACTAGCGGGAGGCTCTTACGAGCAGTACTTC.